This T cell receptor beta chain was sequenced in a study of shared clonotypes between healthy human individuals. Only in-frame clones appear in the TCRdb table, and some are missing; sequencing was by immunoSEQ multiplex PCR. The table lists about 1.1 million clones, approximately 80% of them singletons. In this sample, this clone turned up a few times. V dropped 1 base and J dropped 3 bases, with 10 bases sitting between them. The CDR3 is 15 amino acids. Germline CDR1 is MGHRA and CDR2 is YSYEKL. The sequenced sample was memory CD4+ T cells from PBMCs. Subset noted: CD45RA-negative fraction. The clonotype comes from a man aged 18 to 29 in good health. Some clones in this sample may be carry-over from other donors' samples. This chain joins TRBV4-1 and TRBJ1-5; possible D gene TRBD1, 5 bases. In nucleotides, the CDR3 is TGCGCCAGCAGCCAAGTGGGACTCCCCAATCAGCCCCAGCATTTT. Protein product: CASSQVGLPNQPQHF.